One sample yielded the 27 T cell receptor beta chains listed below, sequenced in a study of T cell responses to AZD1222 COVID-19 vaccine. Assay used: immunoSEQ multiplex PCR; TCRdb lists only in-frame clones, some missing. The sample includes around 89,000 clones, about nine tenths of them seen just once. Sequenced material: peripheral blood, taken on day 0 of AZD1222 vaccination. These receptors came from an adult in good health.

This chain joins TRBV12-3 or TRBV12-4 and TRBJ2-2; no definite D call. The CDR3 extends over 12 amino acids. Trimming took 3 bases from V and 4 from J, leaving 3 bases between them. The chain's CDR3 is CASSFGTGELFF. In DNA form, the CDR3 reads TGTGCCAGCAGTTTCGGCACCGGGGAGCTGTTTTTT.

V is TRBV29-1 and J is TRBJ2-2, with TRBD2 matching 10 bases. V shed 5 bases, J shed 4 bases, and the junction held 10 bases outside the gene matches. The germline V gene has CDR1 SQVTM and CDR2 ANQGSEA. CDR3 length: 16 residues. The CDR3 DNA is TGCAGCGTTACACCCTCTAGCGGGGGTATCACCGGGGAGCTGTTTTTT. As protein: CSVTPSSGGITGELFF.

This sequence joins TRBV7-6 and TRBJ2-3, with TRBD1 matching 9 bases. Germline V gene lookup returns CDR1 SGHVS and CDR2 FNYEAQ. V lost 7 bases, J lost 5 bases, and 10 bases stayed unmatched. CDR3 size: 15 residues. Here the CDR3 reads CASTPGTGLIDTQYF. CDR3 DNA: TGTGCCAGCACCCCCGGGACAGGGCTGATAGATACGCAGTATTTT.

This rearrangement joins TRBV19 to TRBJ1-1; TRBD1 might be the D (6 bases). Germline V gene lookup returns CDR1 LNHDA and CDR2 SQIVND (reference sequence). This CDR3 has 13 residues. Trimming stripped 1 base from V and 10 bases from J, with 13 bases between. The CDR3 sequence: CASSIGLGARAFF. The CDR3 DNA reads as TGTGCCAGTAGTATAGGGCTGGGGGCTCGAGCTTTCTTT.

The V gene is TRBV6-5, the J gene TRBJ1-4, with D tentatively TRBD1 (6 bases). Germline V lookup: CDR1 MNHEY, CDR2 SVGAGI. Trimming cost V 5 bases and J 5 bases, with 12 bases left between them. CDR3 length: 14 amino acids. Here the CDR3 reads CASSKTGPNEKLFF. The DNA for the CDR3 is TGTGCCAGCAGTAAGACAGGTCCCAATGAAAAACTGTTTTTT.

The chain uses TRBV4-2 and TRBJ2-3; 8 bases line up with TRBD2. Germline-derived CDR1 and CDR2 are LGHNA and YNFKEQ. Germline trimming cut 4 bases from V and 4 bases from J; bases unmatched to any gene: 13. The CDR3 sequence is 17 residues long. Here the CDR3 reads CASSLDYRGAGADTQYF. The CDR3 DNA follows: TGTGCCAGCAGCCTCGATTACCGGGGAGCGGGGGCAGATACGCAGTATTTT.

The V and J genes are TRBV9 and TRBJ2-3; D not certain. V lost 4 bases and J lost 1, with 10 bases in between. Germline V lookup: CDR1 SGDLS, CDR2 YYNGEE. This CDR3 has 14 residues. This chain's CDR3 is CASSPRGGTDTQYF. The CDR3 bases are TGTGCCAGCAGCCCCCGTGGGGGCACAGATACGCAGTATTTT.

J is TRBJ1-4 and V is TRBV5-8, with 7 bases lining up with TRBD1. There are 14 residues in the CDR3. Germline trimming cut 4 bases from V and 7 bases from J; bases unmatched to any gene: 7. In germline, CDR1 is SGHTS, CDR2 YDEGEE. The CDR3 sequence is CASSTRQGAEKLFF. For the CDR3, the DNA is TGTGCCAGCAGCACTAGACAGGGTGCTGAAAAACTGTTTTTT.

V and J are TRBV6-1 and TRBJ1-5; D not resolved. This CDR3 has 14 residues. Trimming stripped 2 bases from V and 3 bases from J, with 8 bases between. Germline V CDR1 and CDR2: MNHNS, SASEGT. CDR3 region: CASSERRINQPQHF. The CDR3 nucleotides read TGTGCCAGCAGTGAAAGGCGGATCAATCAGCCCCAGCATTTT.

The rearrangement uses TRBV27 and TRBJ1-1; maybe TRBD1 (5 bases). V lost 10 bases, J lost 5 bases, and 17 bases lay in between. CDR1 and CDR2 from the germline V gene are MNHEY and SMNVEV (reference sequence). The CDR3 consists of 13 residues. The CDR3 region is CATTGGSRTEAFF. For the CDR3, the DNA is TGTGCCACTACAGGAGGATCGCGGACTGAAGCTTTCTTT.

The rearrangement links TRBV7-2 to TRBJ1-2; no clear D gene. Germline CDR1 reads SGHTA; CDR2 reads FQGNSA. The CDR3 is 14 amino acids. The V end lost 5 bases, the J end lost 2 bases, and 12 bases lay between the germline ends. CDR3 loop: CASSLRTENYGYTF. The CDR3 nucleotides read TGTGCCAGCAGCCTCAGGACGGAGAACTATGGCTACACCTTC.

J is TRBJ2-7 and V is TRBV12-3 or TRBV12-4; unclear D gene. V lost 5 bases to trimming and J lost 5 bases, with 13 bases between them. This CDR3 has 13 residues. The CDR3 protein is CASSLAPRDEQYF. The CDR3 DNA follows: TGTGCCAGCAGTCTCGCCCCGCGAGACGAGCAGTACTTC.

The J gene is TRBJ1-1, the V gene TRBV10-3; unclear D gene. The V gene's germline CDR1 is ENHRY and CDR2 SYGVKD. There are 13 residues in the CDR3. V lost 7 bases and J 0 bases, leaving 9 bases between the germline ends. The CDR3 protein is CAIKETMNTEAFF. Here the CDR3 DNA reads TGTGCCATCAAGGAGACCATGAACACTGAAGCTTTCTTT.

CDR3 coding DNA: TGCAGTGCTAGTCCCGTCGGCAGCTCCTACGAGCAGTACTTC. Protein: CSASPVGSSYEQYF. The chain carries TRBV20-1 and TRBJ2-7; no clear D. The CDR3 runs to 14 residues. CDR1 is DFQATT and CDR2 is SNEGSKA in the germline V gene (reference sequence). The V and J ends lost 3 bases and 0 bases respectively, with 12 bases between them.

The chain uses TRBV28 and TRBJ1-2; tentatively, D is TRBD1 (6 bases). The CDR3 is 13 residues long. V shed 6 bases and J shed 6 bases, with 14 bases lying between them. Germline V gene data show CDR1 as MDHEN and CDR2 as SYDVKM. The CDR3 is CASRSGDVDGYTF. The CDR3 coding sequence is TGTGCCAGCAGGTCAGGGGACGTGGATGGCTACACCTTC.

The chain is built from TRBV7-9 and TRBJ2-7; 7 nucleotides line up with TRBD1. V lost 5 bases and J lost 0; bases outside the gene matches: 16. CDR1 is SEHNR and CDR2 is FQNEAQ in the germline V gene (reference sequence). The CDR3 spans 18 residues. The DNA for the CDR3 is TGTGCCAGCAGCCCGACCTACCGTGGACAGGCCAGCTCCTACGAGCAGTACTTC. This sequence encodes CASSPTYRGQASSYEQYF.

This clone was recorded once. The rearrangement joins TRBV2 to TRBJ1-2; D is unresolved. There are 14 residues in the CDR3. V lost 9 bases and J lost 0, with 14 bases in between. CDR1 is SNHLY, CDR2 FYNNEI, per germline. The DNA of the CDR3 is TGTGCCAGTCGCAACGGGGTGGCTAACTATGGCTACACCTTC. It translates to CASRNGVANYGYTF.

The chain joins TRBV5-5 to TRBJ1-3, with 8 bases aligning to TRBD1. Germline V gives CDR1 SGHKS, CDR2 YYEKEE (reference sequence). V was clipped by 1 base and J by 4 bases; unmatched bases: 4. There are 15 residues in the CDR3. The CDR3: CASSLWDRMGNTIYF. Here the CDR3 DNA reads TGTGCCAGCAGCTTGTGGGACAGGATGGGAAACACCATATATTTT.

CDR3: CASSNRGWGTGTDTQYF. For the CDR3, the DNA is TGTGCCAGTAGTAATCGTGGTTGGGGGACCGGCACAGATACGCAGTATTTT. The chain has TRBV19 and TRBJ2-3; D is tentatively TRBD1 or TRBD2 (5 bases each). V was shortened by 4 bases and J by 1 base, with 18 bases between the two germline ends. Germline V CDR1 and CDR2: LNHDA, SQIVND (reference sequence). The length of the CDR3 is 17 residues.

The rearrangement links TRBV5-1 to TRBJ2-6; D is undetermined. V gave up 2 bases and J gave up 3 bases, with 18 bases separating them. Germline V CDR1 and CDR2: SGHRS, YFSETQ. The CDR3 is 18 residues long. CDR3 bases: TGCGCCAGCAGCTTTTCCGTCTTAAGGACCTTTGGGGCCAACGTCCTGACTTTC. This translates into CASSFSVLRTFGANVLTF. Complete variable domain (other parts from reference TRBV5-1 and TRBJ2-6): KAGVTQTPRYLIKTRGQQVTLSCSPISGHRSVSWYQQTPGQGLQFLFEYFSETQRNKGNFPGRFSGRQFSNSRSEMNVSTLELGDSALYLCASSFSVLRTFGANVLTFGAGSRLTVL.

The rearrangement uses TRBV7-2 and TRBJ1-2; no clear D. V was clipped by 6 bases and J by 4 bases, with 12 bases between them. Germline V gives CDR1 SGHTA, CDR2 FQGNSA. The CDR3 extends over 13 amino acids. In nucleotides, the CDR3 is TGTGCCAGCAGGGACTCCGCAGCCTATGGCTACACCTTC. Amino acid sequence: CASRDSAAYGYTF.

The chain is built from TRBV29-1 and TRBJ1-5, with a weak D call TRBD1 (6 bases). The CDR3 length is 14 residues. Germline V lookup: CDR1 SQVTM, CDR2 ANQGSEA. With 4 bases removed from V and 4 bases from J, the gap between germline ends came to 14 bases. The CDR3 loop is CSVVGLDRNQPQHF. In DNA form, the CDR3 reads TGCAGCGTTGTGGGCCTGGACAGAAATCAGCCCCAGCATTTT.

The chain couples TRBV11-2 to TRBJ2-7, with D unclear. CDR3 length equals 14 residues. Trimming cost V 5 bases and J 0 bases, with 11 bases left between them. CDR1 is SGHAT and CDR2 is FQNNGV in the germline V gene. The CDR3 region has the DNA TGTGCCAGCAGCCGGTCCGGGCCCTCCTACGAGCAGTACTTC. This sequence encodes CASSRSGPSYEQYF.

This chain connects TRBV18 to TRBJ1-1, with a possible D match to TRBD1 (6 bases). This CDR3 region has 12 residues. Germline-derived CDR1 and CDR2 are KGHSH and LQKENI. Trimming removed 5 bases at V and 4 bases at J, with 8 bases between. The CDR3, as DNA: TGTGCCAGCTCAGGGACAATCACTGAAGCTTTCTTT. Its translation: CASSGTITEAFF. Supplemented by reference TRBV18 and TRBJ1-1, the full variable domain reads NAGVMQNPRHLVRRRGQEARLRCSPMKGHSHVYWYRQLPEEGLKFMVYLQKENIIDESGMPKERFSAEFPKEGPSILRIQQVVRGDSAAYFCASSGTITEAFFGQGTRLTVV.

The J gene is TRBJ1-6, the V gene TRBV2; TRBD1 agrees at 9 bases. After removal of 3 bases from V and 10 bases from J, the junction contained 10 bases not matched to a gene. From germline, CDR1 is SNHLY and CDR2 FYNNEI. The CDR3 has 16 amino acids. The CDR3 nucleotides are TGTGCCAGCAGTGAGGGGGCCTCGACAGGGGGGTCACCCCTCCACTTT. It translates to CASSEGASTGGSPLHF. Supplemented by reference TRBV2 and TRBJ1-6, the full variable domain reads EPEVTQTPSHQVTQMGQEVILRCVPISNHLYFYWYRQILGQKVEFLVSFYNNEISEKSEIFDDQFSVERPDGSNFTLKIRSTKLEDSAMYFCASSEGASTGGSPLHFGNGTRLTVT.

The chain couples TRBV19 to TRBJ2-7, with a tentative D call TRBD2 (6 bases). Germline CDR1 LNHDA, CDR2 SQIVND (reference sequence). The CDR3 extends over 15 amino acids. Trimming took 5 bases from V and 3 from J, leaving 17 bases between them. The CDR3 loop is CASSPAPSGLYEQYF. The CDR3 coding sequence is TGTGCCAGTAGTCCCGCCCCCAGCGGGCTCTACGAGCAGTACTTC.

The chain combines TRBV11-3 with TRBJ2-3; D remains unclear. Germline V CDR1 and CDR2: SGHNT, YENEEA. Between the trimmed V and J ends, which lost 3 bases and 5 bases, there was a span of 9 bases. The CDR3 has 13 amino acids. In DNA, the CDR3 is TGTGCCAGCAGCTTGCTTCACGGAGATACGCAGTATTTT. Its protein is CASSLLHGDTQYF.